This TCR beta chain derives from a study of breast tumors, draining lymph nodes, adjacent tissues. This clonotype was picked up many times. What it binds is unknown. The ends were cut back, 4 bases at V and 6 bases at J, with 7 bases in the middle. The germline CDR1 and CDR2 sequences are LNHDA and SQIVND (reference sequence). The CDR3 is 13 residues long. Each CDR3 protein is one row after TCRdb ran MiXCR on the multiplex PCR reads. The data contain nearly 200,000 distinct CDR3 sequences, 31% of them singletons. Study-level findings and limits: Luminal-like breast cancer showed significantly higher tumor–nontumor repertoire similarity than basal-like. That most tumor T cells come from lymph nodes remained unproven. Tumor TCR diversity was below lymph nodes but above nontumor tissue. Data fit most tumor T cells coming from lymph node, expanding in tumor.

Breast cancer patients provided tissue from their axillary draining lymph nodes. The sequencing sample was made of axillary lymph node tissue. The rearrangement links TRBV19 to TRBJ1-6; D unclear. The TCR sequence derives from a female donor with breast cancer. Some clones in this sample may be carry-over from other donors' samples. The CDR3 region is CASSKVFNSPLHF. CDR3 bases: TGTGCCAGTAGTAAAGTTTTTAATTCACCCCTCCACTTT.